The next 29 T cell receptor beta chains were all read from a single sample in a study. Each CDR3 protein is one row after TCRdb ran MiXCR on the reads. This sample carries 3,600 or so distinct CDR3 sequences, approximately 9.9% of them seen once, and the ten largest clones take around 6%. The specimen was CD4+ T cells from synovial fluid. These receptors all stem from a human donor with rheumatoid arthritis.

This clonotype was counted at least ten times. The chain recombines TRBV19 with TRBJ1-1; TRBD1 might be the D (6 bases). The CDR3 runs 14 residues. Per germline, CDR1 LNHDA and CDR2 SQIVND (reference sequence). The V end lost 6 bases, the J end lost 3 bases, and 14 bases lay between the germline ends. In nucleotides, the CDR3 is TGTGCCAGTAGCAGAACAGGGTTCCACACTGAAGCTTTCTTT. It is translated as CASSRTGFHTEAFF.

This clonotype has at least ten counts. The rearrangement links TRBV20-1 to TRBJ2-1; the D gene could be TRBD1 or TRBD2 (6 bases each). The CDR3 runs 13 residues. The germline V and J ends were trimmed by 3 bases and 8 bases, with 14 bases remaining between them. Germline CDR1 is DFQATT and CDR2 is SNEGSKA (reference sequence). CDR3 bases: TGCAGTGCTAGGGAGGGCGAGGGGGATGAGCAGTTCTTC. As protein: CSAREGEGDEQFF.

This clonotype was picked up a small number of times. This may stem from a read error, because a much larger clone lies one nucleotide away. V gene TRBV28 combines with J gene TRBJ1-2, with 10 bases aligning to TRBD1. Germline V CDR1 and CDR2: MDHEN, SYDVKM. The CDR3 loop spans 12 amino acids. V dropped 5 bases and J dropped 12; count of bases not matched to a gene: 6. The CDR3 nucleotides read TGTGCCAGCAGTGACAGGGGGCAAGGCCACACCTTC. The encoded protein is CASSDRGQGHTF.

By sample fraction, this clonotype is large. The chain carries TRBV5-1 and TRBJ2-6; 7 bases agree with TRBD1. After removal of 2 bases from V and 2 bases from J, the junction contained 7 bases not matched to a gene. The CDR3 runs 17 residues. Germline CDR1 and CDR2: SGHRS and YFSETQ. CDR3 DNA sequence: TGCGCCAGCAGCTTAACCGGGACAGTGGCTGGGGCCAACGTCCTGACTTTC. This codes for CASSLTGTVAGANVLTF.

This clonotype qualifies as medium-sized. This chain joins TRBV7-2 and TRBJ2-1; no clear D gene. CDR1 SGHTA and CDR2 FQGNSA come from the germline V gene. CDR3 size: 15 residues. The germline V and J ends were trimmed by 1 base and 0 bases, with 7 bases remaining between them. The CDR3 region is CASSLVATSYNEQFF. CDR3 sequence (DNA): TGTGCCAGCAGCTTAGTTGCCACCTCCTACAATGAGCAGTTCTTC.

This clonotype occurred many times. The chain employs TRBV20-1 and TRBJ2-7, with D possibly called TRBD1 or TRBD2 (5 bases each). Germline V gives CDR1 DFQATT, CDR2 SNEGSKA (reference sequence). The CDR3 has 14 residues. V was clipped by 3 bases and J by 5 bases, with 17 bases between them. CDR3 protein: CSARRSGRFDEQYF. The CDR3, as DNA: TGCAGTGCTAGGCGGTCAGGGAGATTCGACGAGCAGTACTTC.

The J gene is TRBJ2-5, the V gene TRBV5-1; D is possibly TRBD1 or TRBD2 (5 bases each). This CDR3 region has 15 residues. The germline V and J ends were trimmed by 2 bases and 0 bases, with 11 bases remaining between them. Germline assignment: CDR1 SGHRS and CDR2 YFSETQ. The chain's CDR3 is CASSFGASYQETQYF. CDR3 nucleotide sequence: TGCGCCAGCAGCTTCGGGGCCTCATACCAAGAGACCCAGTACTTC.

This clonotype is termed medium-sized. The CDR3 DNA reads as TGTGCCACCAGTGATTCGGACAGGGAGTTCTCAGATACGCAGTATTTT. Residues: CATSDSDREFSDTQYF. This rearrangement joins TRBV24-1 to TRBJ2-3, with 8 bases lining up with TRBD1. CDR3 length equals 16 residues. Germline CDR1 is KGHDR and CDR2 is SFDVKD. Trimming took 2 bases from V and 4 from J; bases not matched to a gene: 7.

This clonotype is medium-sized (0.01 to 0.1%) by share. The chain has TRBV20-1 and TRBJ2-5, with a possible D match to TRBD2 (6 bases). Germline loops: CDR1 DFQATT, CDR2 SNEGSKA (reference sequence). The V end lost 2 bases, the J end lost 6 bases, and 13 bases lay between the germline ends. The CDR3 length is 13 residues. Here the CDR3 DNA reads TGCAGTGCTAGAATGGAGGGTCCCCAGACCCAGTACTTC. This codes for CSARMEGPQTQYF.

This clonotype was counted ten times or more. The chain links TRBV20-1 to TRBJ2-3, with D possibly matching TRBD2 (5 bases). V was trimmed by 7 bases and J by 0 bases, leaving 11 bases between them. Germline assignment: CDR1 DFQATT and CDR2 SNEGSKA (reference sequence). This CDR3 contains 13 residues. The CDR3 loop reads CSVVATSTDTQYF. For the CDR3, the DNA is TGCAGTGTTGTAGCGACTAGCACAGATACGCAGTATTTT.

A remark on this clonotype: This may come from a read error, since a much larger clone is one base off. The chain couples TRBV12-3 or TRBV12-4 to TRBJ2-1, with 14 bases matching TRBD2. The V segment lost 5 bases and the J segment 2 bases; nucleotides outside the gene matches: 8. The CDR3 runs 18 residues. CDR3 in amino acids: CASSPGLAGVGTYNEQFF. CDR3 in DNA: TGTGCCAGCAGTCCGGGACTAGCGGGAGTGGGGACCTACAATGAGCAGTTCTTC.

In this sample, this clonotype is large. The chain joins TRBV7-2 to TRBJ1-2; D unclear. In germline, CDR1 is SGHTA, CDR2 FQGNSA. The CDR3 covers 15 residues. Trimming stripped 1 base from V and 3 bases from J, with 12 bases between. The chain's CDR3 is CASSLGSAWDYGYTF. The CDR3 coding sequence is TGTGCCAGCAGCTTAGGGTCCGCTTGGGACTATGGCTACACCTTC.

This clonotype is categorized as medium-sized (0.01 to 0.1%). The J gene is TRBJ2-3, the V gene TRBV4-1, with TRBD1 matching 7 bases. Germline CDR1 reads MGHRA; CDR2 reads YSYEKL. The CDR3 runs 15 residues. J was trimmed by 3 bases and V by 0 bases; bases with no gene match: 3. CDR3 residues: CASSQEPGQTDTQYF. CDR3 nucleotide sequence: TGCGCCAGCAGCCAAGAGCCGGGACAGACAGATACGCAGTATTTT.

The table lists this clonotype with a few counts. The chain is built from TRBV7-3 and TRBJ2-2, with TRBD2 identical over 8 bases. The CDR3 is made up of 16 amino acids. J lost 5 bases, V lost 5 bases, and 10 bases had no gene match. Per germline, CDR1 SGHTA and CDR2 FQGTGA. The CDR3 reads CASSPGLASITGELFF. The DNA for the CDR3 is TGTGCCAGCAGCCCCGGACTAGCTTCTATTACCGGGGAGCTGTTTTTT. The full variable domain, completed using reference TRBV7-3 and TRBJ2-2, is GAGVSQTPSNKVTEKGKYVELRCDPISGHTALYWYRQSLGQGPEFLIYFQGTGAADDSGLPNDRFFAVRPEGSVSTLKIQRTERGDSAVYLCASSPGLASITGELFFGEGSRLTVL.

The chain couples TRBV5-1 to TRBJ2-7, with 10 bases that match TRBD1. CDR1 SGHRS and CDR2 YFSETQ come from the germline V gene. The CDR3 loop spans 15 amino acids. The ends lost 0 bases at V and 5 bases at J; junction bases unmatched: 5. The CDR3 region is CASSLAGTGVNEQYF. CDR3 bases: TGCGCCAGCAGCTTGGCCGGGACAGGGGTCAACGAGCAGTACTTC.

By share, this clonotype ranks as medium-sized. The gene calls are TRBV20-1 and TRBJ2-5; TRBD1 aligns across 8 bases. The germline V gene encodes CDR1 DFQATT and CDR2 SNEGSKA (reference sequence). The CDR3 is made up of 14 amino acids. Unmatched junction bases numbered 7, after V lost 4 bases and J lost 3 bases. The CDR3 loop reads CSATSGTGEETQYF. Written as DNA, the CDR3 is TGCAGTGCTACCTCCGGGACAGGTGAAGAGACCCAGTACTTC.

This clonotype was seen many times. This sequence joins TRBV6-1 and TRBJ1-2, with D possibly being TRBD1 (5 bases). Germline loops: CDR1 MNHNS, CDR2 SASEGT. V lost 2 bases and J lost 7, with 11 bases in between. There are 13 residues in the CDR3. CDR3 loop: CASSEIEQGGYTF. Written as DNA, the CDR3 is TGTGCCAGCAGTGAAATTGAGCAGGGTGGCTACACCTTC.

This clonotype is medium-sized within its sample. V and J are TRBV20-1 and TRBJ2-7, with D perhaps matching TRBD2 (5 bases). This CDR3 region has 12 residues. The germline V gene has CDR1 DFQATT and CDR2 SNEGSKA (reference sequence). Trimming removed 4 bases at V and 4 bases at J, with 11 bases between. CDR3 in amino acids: CSAMSGMYEQYF. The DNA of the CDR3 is TGCAGTGCTATGTCCGGGATGTACGAGCAGTACTTC.

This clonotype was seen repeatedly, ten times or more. CDR3 residues: CASRSGTGTRDTQYF. The CDR3 region has the DNA TGTGCCAGCAGATCTGGGACAGGGACTCGTGATACGCAGTATTTT. The genes are TRBV6-2 or TRBV6-3 and TRBJ2-3, with 9 bases fitting TRBD1. V trimming: 6 bases; J trimming: 6 bases; junction bases outside the gene matches: 10. There are 15 residues in the CDR3. Germline lookup yields CDR1 MNHEY and CDR2 SVGEGT.

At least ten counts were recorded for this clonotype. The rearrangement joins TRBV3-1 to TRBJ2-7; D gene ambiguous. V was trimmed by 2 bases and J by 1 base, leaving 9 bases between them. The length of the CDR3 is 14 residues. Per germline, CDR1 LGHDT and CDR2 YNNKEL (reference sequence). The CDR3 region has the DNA TGTGCCAGCAGCCAAAACTTACCTTCCTACGAGCAGTACTTC. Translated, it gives CASSQNLPSYEQYF.

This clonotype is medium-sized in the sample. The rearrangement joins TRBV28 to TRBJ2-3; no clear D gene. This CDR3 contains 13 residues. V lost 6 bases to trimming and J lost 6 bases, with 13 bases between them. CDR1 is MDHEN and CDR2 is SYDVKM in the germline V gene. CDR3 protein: CASSPSEKDTQYF. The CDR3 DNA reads TGTGCCAGCAGCCCCTCAGAGAAGGATACGCAGTATTTT.

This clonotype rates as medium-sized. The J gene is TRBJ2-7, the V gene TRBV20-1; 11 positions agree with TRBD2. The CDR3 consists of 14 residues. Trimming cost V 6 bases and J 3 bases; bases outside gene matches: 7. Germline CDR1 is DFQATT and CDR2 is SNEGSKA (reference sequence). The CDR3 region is CSASPTSGDYEQYF. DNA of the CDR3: TGCAGTGCCTCACCGACTAGCGGGGACTACGAGCAGTACTTC.

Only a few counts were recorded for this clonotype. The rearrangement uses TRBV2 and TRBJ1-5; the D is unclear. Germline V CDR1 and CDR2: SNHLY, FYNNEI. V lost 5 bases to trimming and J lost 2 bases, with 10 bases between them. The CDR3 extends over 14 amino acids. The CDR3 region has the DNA TGTGCCAGCAGTAAAAGGGAGGGCAATCAGCCCCAGCATTTT. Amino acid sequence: CASSKREGNQPQHF.

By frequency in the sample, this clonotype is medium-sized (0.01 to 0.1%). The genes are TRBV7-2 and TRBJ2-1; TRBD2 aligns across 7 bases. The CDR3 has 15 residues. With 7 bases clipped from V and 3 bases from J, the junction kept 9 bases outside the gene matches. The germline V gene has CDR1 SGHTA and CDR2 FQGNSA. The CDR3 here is CASTEWGTNYNEQFF. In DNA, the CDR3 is TGTGCCAGCACCGAATGGGGGACTAACTACAATGAGCAGTTCTTC.

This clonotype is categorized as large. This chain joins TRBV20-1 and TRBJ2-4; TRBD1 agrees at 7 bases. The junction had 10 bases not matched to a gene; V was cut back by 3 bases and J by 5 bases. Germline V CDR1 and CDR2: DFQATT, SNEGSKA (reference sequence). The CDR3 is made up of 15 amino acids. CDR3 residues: CSASEGALGENIQYF. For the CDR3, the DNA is TGCAGTGCTAGTGAGGGGGCGCTTGGGGAAAACATTCAGTACTTC.

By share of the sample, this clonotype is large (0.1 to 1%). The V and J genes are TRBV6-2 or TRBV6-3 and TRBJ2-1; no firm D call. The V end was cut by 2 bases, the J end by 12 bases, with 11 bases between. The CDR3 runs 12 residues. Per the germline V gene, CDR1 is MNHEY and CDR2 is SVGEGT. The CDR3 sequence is CASSYLRAAQFF. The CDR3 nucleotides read TGTGCCAGCAGTTACCTACGGGCAGCGCAGTTCTTC.

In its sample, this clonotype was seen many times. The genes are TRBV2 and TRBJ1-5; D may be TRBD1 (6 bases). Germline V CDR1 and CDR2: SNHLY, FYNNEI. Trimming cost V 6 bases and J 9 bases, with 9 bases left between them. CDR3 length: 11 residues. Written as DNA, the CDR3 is TGTGCCAGCAGCCTACAGGGGCCCCAGCATTTT. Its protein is CASSLQGPQHF.

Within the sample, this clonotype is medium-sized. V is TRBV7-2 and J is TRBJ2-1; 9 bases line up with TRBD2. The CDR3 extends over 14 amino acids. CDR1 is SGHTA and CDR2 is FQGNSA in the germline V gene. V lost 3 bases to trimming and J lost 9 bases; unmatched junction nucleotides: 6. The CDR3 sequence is CASSFLAGVGEQFF. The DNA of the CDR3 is TGTGCCAGCAGCTTCTTAGCGGGAGTGGGTGAGCAGTTCTTC.

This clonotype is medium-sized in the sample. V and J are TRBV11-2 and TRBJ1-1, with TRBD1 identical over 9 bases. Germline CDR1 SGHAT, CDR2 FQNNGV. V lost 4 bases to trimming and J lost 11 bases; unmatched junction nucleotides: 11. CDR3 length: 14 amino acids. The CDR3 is CASSSRVQGANAFF. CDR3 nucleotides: TGTGCCAGCAGCTCCCGCGTACAGGGGGCTAACGCTTTCTTT.